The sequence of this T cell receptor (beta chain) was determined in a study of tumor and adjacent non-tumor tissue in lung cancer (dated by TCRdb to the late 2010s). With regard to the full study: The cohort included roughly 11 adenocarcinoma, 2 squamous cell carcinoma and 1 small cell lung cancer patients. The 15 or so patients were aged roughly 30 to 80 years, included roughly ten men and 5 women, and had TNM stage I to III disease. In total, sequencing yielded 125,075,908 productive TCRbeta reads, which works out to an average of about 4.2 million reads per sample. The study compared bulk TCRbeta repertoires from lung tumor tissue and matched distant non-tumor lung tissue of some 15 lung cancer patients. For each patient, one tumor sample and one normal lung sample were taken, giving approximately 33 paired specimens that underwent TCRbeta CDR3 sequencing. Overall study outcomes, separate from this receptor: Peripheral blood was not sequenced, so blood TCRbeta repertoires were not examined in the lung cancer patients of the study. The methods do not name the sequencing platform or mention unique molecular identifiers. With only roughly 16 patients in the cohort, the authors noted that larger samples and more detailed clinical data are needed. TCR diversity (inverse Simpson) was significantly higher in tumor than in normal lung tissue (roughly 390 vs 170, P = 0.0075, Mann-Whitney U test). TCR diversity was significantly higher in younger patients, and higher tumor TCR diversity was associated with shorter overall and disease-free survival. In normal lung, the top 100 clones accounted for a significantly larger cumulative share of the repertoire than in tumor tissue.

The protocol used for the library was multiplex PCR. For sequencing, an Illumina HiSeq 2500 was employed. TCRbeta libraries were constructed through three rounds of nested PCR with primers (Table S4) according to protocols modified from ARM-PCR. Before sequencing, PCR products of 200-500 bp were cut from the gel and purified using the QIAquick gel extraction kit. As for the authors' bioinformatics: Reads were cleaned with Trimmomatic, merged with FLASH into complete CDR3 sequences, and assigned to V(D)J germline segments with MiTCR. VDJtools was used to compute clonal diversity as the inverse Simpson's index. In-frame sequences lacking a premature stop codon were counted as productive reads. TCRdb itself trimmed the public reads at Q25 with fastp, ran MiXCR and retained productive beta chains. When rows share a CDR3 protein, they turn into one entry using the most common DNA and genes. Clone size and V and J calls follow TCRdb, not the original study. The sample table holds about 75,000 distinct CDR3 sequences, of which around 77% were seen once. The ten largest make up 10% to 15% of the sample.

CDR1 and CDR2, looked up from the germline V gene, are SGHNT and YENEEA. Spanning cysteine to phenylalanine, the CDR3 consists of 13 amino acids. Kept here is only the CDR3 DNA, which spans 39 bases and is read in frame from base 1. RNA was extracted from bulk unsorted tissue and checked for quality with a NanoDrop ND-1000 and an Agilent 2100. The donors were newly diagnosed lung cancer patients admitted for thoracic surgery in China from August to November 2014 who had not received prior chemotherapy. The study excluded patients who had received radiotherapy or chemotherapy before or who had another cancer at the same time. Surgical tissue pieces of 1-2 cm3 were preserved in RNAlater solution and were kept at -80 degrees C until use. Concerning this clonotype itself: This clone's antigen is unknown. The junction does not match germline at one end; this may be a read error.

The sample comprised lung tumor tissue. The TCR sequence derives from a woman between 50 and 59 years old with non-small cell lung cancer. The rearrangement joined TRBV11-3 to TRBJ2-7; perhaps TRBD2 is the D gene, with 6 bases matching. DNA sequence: TGTGGCAGCAGATTGAGGAGGGGCTACGAGCAATACTTC. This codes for CGSRLRRGYEQYF.